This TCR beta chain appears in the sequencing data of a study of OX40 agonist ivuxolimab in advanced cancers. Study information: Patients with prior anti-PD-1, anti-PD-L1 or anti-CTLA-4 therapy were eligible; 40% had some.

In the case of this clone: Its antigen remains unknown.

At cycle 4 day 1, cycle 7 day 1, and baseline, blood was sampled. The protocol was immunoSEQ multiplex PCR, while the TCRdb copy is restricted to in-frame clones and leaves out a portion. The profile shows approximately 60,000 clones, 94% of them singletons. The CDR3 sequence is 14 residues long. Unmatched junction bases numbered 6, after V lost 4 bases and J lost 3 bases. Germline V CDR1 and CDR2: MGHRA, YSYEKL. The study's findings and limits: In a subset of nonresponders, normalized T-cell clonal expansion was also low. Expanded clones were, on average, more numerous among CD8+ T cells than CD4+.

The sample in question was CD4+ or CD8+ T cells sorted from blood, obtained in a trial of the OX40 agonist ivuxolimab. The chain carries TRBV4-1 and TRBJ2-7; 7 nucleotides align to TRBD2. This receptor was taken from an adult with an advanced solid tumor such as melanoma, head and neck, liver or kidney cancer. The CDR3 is CASSLAGAGYEQYF. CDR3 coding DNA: TGCGCCAGCAGCCTAGCGGGTGCCGGCTACGAGCAGTACTTC.